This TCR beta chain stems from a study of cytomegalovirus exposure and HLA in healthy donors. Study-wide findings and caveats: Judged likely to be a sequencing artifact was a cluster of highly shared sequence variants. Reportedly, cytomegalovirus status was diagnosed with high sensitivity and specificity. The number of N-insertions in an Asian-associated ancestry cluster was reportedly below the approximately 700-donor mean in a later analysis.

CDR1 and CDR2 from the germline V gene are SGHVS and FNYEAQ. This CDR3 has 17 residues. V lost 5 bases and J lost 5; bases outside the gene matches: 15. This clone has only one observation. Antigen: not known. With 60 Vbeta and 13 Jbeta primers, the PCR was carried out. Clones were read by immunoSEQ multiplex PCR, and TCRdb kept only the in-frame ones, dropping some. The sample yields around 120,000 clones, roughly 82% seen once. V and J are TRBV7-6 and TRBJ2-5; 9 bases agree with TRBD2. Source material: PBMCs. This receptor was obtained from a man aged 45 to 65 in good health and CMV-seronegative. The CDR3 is CASSAVGGGAGGETQYF. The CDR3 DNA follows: TGTGCCAGCAGCGCCGTGGGCGGGGGGGCCGGTGGTGAGACCCAGTACTTC.